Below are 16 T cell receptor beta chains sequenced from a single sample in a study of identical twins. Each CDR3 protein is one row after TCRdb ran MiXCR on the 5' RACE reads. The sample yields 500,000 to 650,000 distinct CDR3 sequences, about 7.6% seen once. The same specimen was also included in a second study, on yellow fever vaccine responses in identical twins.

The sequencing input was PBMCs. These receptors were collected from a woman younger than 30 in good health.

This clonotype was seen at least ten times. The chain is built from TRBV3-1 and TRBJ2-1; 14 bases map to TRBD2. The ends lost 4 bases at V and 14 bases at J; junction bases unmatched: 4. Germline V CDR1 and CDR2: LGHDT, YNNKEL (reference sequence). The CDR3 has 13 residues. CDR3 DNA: TGTGCCAGCAGCCTTCGACTAGCGGGGGGGAAGTTCTTC. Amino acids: CASSLRLAGGKFF.

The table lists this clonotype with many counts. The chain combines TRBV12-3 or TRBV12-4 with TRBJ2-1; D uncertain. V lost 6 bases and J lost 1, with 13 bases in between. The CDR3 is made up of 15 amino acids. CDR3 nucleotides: TGTGCCAGCAGCCCACCCGGTCGTTCCTACAATGAGCAGTTCTTC. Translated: CASSPPGRSYNEQFF.

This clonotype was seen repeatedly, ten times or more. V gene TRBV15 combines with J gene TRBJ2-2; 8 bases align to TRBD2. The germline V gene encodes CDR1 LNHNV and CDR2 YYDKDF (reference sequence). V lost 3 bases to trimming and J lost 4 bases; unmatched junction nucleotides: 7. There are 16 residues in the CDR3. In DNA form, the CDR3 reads TGTGCCACCAGCAGGAGGACTAGCAGATTCACCGGGGAGCTGTTTTTT. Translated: CATSRRTSRFTGELFF.

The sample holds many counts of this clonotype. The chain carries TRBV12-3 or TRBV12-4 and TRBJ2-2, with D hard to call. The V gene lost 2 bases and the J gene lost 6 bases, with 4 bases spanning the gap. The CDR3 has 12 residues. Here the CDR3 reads CASSLWSGELFF. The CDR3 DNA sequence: TGTGCCAGCAGTTTATGGTCCGGGGAGCTGTTTTTT.

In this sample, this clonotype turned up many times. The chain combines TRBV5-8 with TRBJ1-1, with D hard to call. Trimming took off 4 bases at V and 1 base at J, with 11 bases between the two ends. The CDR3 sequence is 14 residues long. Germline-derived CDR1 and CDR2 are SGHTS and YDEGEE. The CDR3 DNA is TGTGCCAGCAGCCTCTATCGGGGGAACACTGAAGCTTTCTTT. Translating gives CASSLYRGNTEAFF. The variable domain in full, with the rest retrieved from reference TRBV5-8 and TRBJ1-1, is EAGVTQSPTHLIKTRGQQATLRCSPISGHTSVYWYQQALGLGLQFLLWYDEGEERNRGNFPPRFSGRQFPNYSSELNVNALELEDSALYLCASSLYRGNTEAFFGQGTRLTVV.

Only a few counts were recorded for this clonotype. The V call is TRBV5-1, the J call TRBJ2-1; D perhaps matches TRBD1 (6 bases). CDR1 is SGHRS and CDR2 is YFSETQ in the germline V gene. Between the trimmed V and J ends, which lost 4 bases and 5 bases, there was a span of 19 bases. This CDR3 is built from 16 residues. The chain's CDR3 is CASSPNLRGTNNEQFF. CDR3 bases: TGCGCCAGCAGCCCCAACTTGAGGGGGACCAACAATGAGCAGTTCTTC.

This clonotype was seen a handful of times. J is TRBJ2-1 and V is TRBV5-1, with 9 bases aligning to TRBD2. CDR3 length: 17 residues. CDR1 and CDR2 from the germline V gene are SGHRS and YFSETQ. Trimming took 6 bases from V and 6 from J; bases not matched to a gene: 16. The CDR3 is CASTPGVAGVSTNEQFF. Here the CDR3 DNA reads TGCGCCAGCACTCCGGGGGTAGCGGGAGTGTCCACCAATGAGCAGTTCTTC.

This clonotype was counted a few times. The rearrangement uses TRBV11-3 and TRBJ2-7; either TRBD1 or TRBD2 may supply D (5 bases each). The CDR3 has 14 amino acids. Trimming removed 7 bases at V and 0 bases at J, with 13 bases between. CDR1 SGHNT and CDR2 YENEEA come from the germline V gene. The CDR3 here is CASIPGPSSYEQYF. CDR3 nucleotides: TGTGCCAGCATCCCGGGGCCTAGCTCCTACGAGCAGTACTTC. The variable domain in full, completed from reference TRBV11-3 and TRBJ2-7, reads EAGVVQSPRYKIIEKKQPVAFWCNPISGHNTLYWYLQNLGQGPELLIRYENEEAVDDSQLPKDRFSAERLKGVDSTLKIQPAELGDSAVYLCASIPGPSSYEQYFGPGTRLTVT.

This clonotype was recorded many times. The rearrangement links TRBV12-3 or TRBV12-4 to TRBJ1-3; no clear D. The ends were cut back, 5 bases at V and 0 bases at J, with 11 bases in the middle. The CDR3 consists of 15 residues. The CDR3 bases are TGTGCCAGCAGTAGAGGTGCTAGCTCTGGAAACACCATATATTTT. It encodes CASSRGASSGNTIYF.

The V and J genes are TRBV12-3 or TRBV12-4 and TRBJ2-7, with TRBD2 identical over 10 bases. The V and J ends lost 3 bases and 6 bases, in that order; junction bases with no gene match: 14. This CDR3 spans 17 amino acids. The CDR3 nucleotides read TGTGCCAGCAGTTTGGCCGTCCGGCTAGCGGGAGAAGGCGAGCAGTACTTC. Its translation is CASSLAVRLAGEGEQYF.

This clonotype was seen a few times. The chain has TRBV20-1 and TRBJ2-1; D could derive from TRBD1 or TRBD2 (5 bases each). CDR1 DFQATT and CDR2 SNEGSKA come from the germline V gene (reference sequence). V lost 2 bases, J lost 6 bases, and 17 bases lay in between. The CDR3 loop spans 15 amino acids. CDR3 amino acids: CSARPTTGASNEQFF. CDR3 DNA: TGCAGTGCTAGACCGACCACCGGGGCTAGCAATGAGCAGTTCTTC.

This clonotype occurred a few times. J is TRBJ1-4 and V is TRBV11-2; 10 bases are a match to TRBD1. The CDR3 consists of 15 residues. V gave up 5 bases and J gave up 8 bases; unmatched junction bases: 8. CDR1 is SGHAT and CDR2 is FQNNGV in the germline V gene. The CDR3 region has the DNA TGTGCCAGCAGCCGTACAGGACAGGGGGGAGAAAAACTGTTTTTT. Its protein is CASSRTGQGGEKLFF.

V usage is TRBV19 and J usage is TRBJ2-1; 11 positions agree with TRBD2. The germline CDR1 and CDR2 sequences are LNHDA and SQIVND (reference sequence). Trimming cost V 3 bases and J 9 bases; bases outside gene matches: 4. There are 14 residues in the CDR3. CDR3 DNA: TGTGCCAGTAGTATGGGGCTAGCGGGGGGTGAGCAGTTCTTC. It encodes CASSMGLAGGEQFF.

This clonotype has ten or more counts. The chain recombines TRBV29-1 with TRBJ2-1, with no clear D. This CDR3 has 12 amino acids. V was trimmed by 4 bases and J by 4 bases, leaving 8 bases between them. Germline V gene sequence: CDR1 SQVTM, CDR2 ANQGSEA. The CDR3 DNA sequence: TGCAGCGTTGCGCCAGATTACAATGAGCAGTTCTTC. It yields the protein CSVAPDYNEQFF.

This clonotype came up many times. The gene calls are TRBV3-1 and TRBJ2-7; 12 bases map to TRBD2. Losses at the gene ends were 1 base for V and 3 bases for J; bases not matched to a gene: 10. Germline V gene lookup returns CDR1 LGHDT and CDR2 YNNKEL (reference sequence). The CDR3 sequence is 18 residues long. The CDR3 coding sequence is TGTGCCAGCAGCCAAGGGAGGTCTAGCGGGAGGGTAAACTACGAGCAGTACTTC. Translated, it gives CASSQGRSSGRVNYEQYF.

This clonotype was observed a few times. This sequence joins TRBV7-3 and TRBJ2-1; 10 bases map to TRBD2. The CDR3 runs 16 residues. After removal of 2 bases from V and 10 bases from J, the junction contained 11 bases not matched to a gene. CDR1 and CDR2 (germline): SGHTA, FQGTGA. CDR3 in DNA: TGTGCCAGCAGCTTATTTCAAGCGGGAGGGCCTGGGGAGCAGTTCTTC. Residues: CASSLFQAGGPGEQFF.